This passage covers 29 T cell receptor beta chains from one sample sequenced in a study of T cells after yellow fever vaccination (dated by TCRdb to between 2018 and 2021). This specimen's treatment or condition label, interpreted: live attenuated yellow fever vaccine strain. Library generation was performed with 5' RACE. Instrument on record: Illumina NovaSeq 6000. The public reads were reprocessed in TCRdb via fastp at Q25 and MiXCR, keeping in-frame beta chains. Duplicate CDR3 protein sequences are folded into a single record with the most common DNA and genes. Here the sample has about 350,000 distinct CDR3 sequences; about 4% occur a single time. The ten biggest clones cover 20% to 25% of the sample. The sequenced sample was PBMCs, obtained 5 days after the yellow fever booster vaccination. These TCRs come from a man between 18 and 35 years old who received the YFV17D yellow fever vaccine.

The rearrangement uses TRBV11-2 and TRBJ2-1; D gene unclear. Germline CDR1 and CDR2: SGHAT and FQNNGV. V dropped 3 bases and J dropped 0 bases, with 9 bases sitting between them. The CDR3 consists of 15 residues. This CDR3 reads CASSFGQYSYNEQFF. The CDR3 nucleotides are TGTGCCAGCAGCTTTGGGCAATACTCCTACAATGAGCAGTTCTTC.

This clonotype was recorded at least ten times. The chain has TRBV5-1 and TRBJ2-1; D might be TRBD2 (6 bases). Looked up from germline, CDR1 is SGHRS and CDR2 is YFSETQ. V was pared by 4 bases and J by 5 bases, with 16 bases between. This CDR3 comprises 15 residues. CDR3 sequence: CASSQNAGHNNEQFF. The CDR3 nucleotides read TGCGCCAGCAGCCAAAACGCGGGGCATAACAATGAGCAGTTCTTC. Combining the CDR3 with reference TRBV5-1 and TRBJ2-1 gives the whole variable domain KAGVTQTPRYLIKTRGQQVTLSCSPISGHRSVSWYQQTPGQGLQFLFEYFSETQRNKGNFPGRFSGRQFSNSRSEMNVSTLELGDSALYLCASSQNAGHNNEQFFGPGTRLTVL.

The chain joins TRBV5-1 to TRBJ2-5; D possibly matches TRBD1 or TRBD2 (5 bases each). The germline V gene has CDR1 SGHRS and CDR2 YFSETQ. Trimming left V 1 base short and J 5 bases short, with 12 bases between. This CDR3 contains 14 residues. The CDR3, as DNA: TGCGCCAGCAGCTTGTTGGGACCGGTTGAGACCCAGTACTTC. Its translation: CASSLLGPVETQYF.

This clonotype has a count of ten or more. In DNA form, the CDR3 reads TGTGCCAGCAGCTTCGCCGGGGAGCTGTTTTTT. Protein sequence: CASSFAGELFF. This sequence joins TRBV7-9 and TRBJ2-2; D ambiguous. V was trimmed by 3 bases and J by 6 bases, leaving 2 bases between them. CDR1 is SEHNR and CDR2 is FQNEAQ in the germline V gene (reference sequence). CDR3 length: 11 residues.

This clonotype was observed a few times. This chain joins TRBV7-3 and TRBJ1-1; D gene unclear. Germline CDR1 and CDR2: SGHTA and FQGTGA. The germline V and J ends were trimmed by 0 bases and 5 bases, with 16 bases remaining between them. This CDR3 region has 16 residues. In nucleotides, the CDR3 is TGTGCCAGCAGCTTAACAGCCGGGGAAGGGTGGACTGAAGCTTTCTTT. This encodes CASSLTAGEGWTEAFF.

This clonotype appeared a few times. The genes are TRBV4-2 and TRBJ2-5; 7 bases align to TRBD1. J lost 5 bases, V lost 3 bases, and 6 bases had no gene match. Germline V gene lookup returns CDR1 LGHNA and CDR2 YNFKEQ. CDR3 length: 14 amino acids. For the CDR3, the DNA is TGTGCCAGCAGCCACATCCAGGGGGAGGAGACCCAGTACTTC. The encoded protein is CASSHIQGEETQYF.

CDR3 in amino acids: CASPSGSYEQYV. CDR3 nucleotide sequence: TGTGCCAGCCCCTCAGGGAGCTACGAGCAGTACGTC. The gene calls are TRBV27 and TRBJ2-7, with D possibly being TRBD1 or TRBD2 (5 bases each). This CDR3 is built from 12 residues. Germline CDR1 reads MNHEY; CDR2 reads SMNVEV (reference sequence). With 8 bases removed from V and 3 bases from J, the gap between germline ends came to 11 bases.

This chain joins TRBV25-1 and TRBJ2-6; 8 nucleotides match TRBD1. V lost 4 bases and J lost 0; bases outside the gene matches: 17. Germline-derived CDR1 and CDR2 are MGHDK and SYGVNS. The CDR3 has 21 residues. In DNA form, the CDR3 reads TGTGCCAGCAGTGGAGACCGCTTTGGACAGGGAACGGTCTCTGGGGCCAACGTCCTGACTTTC. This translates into CASSGDRFGQGTVSGANVLTF.

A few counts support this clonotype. The CDR3 reads CASNRDSNTEAFF. The DNA for the CDR3 is TGTGCCAGCAATAGGGACAGTAACACTGAAGCTTTCTTT. The rearrangement links TRBV7-2 to TRBJ1-1; 7 bases are shared with TRBD1. V was pared by 7 bases and J by 2 bases, with 4 bases of the junction left unmatched. CDR1 and CDR2 from the germline V gene are SGHTA and FQGNSA. The CDR3 contains 13 residues.

The CDR3 loop is CASSQRVGETQYF. The CDR3 DNA reads TGTGCCAGCAGCCAAAGGGTTGGAGAGACCCAGTACTTC. The chain has TRBV7-9 and TRBJ2-5, with D uncertain. Germline CDR1 and CDR2: SEHNR and FQNEAQ (reference sequence). The CDR3 runs 13 residues. V gave up 5 bases and J gave up 4 bases, with 11 bases separating them. The complete variable domain, with remaining parts taken from reference TRBV7-9 and TRBJ2-5, reads DTGVSQNPRHKITKRGQNVTFRCDPISEHNRLYWYRQTLGQGPEFLTYFQNEAQLEKSRLLSDRFSAERPKGSFSTLEIQRTEQGDSAMYLCASSQRVGETQYFGPGTRLLVL.

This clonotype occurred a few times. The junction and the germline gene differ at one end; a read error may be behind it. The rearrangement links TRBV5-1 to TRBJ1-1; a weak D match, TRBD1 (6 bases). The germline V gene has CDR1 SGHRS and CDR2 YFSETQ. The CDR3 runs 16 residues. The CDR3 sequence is CASTLGDKGSMTEAFF. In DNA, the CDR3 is TGCGCCAGCACCTTGGGGGACAAGGGATCCATGACTGAAGCTTTCTTT.

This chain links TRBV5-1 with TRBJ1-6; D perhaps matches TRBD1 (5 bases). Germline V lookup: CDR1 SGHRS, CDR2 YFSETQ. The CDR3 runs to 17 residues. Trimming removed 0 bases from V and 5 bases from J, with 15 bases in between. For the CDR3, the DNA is TGCGCCAGCAGCTTGGAGACTCCAGGGAGAGATAATTCACCCCTCCACTTT. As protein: CASSLETPGRDNSPLHF.

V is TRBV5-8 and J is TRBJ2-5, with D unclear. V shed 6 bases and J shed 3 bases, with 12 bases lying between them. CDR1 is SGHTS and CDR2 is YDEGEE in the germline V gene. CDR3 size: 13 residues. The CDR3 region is CASTLGLKETQYF. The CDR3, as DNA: TGTGCCAGCACGCTGGGGTTAAAAGAGACCCAGTACTTC.

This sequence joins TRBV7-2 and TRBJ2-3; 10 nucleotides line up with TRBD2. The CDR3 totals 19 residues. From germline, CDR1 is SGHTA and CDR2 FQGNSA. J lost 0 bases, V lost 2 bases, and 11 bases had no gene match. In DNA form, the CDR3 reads TGTGCCAGCAGCTTAAATCCTAGCGGGGGAGTTCATAGCACAGATACGCAGTATTTT. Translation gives CASSLNPSGGVHSTDTQYF.

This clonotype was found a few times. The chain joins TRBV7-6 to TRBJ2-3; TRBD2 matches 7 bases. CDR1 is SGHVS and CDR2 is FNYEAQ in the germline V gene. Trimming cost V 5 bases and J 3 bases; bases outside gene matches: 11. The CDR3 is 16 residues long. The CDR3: CASSHRWGAGTDTQYF. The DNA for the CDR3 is TGTGCCAGCAGCCATCGCTGGGGAGCGGGGACAGATACGCAGTATTTT.

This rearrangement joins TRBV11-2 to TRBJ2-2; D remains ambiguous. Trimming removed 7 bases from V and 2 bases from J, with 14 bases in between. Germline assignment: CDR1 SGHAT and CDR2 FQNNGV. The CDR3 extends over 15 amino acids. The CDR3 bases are TGTGCCAGCACCCCCCGCGCGACCAACACCGGGGAGCTGTTTTTT. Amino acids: CASTPRATNTGELFF.

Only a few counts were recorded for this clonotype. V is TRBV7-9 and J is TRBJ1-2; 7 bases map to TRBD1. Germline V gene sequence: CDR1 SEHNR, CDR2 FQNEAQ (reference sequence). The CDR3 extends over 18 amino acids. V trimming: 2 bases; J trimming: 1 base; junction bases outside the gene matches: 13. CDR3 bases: TGTGCCAGCAGCTTATTAGGGACAGTGGGCCAATATAACTATGGCTACACCTTC. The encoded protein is CASSLLGTVGQYNYGYTF.

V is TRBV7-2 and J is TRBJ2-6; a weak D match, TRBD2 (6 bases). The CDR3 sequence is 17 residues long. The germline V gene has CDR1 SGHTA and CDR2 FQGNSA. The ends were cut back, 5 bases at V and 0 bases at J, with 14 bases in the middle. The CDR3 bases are TGTGCCAGCAGCCCCCTCCACGGGGGCTCTGGGGCCAACGTCCTGACTTTC. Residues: CASSPLHGGSGANVLTF. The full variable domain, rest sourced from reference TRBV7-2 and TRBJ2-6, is GAGVSQSPSNKVTEKGKDVELRCDPISGHTALYWYRQSLGQGLEFLIYFQGNSAPDKSGLPSDRFSAERTGGSVSTLTIQRTQQEDSAVYLCASSPLHGGSGANVLTFGAGSRLTVL.

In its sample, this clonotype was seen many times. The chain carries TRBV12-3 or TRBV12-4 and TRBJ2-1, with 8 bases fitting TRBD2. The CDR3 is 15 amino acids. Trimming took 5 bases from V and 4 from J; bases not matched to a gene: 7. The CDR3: CASSLSGVVYNEQFF. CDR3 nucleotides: TGTGCCAGCAGTCTTAGCGGGGTTGTATACAATGAGCAGTTCTTC.

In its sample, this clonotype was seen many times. The CDR3 DNA sequence: TGTGCCAGCAGCCCGGACGGAGGCTATAATTCACCCCTCCACTTT. Its translation: CASSPDGGYNSPLHF. The chain couples TRBV5-6 to TRBJ1-6; D gene unclear. Germline-derived CDR1 and CDR2 are SGHDT and YYEEEE. V lost 4 bases, J lost 3 bases, and 11 bases lay in between. This CDR3 has 15 amino acids.

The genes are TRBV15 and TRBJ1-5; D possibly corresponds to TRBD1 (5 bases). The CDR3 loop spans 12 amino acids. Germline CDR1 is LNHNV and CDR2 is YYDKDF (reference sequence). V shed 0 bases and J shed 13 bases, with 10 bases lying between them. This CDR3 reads CATSRDWGSQHF. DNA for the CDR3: TGTGCCACCAGCAGAGATTGGGGGTCACAGCATTTT.

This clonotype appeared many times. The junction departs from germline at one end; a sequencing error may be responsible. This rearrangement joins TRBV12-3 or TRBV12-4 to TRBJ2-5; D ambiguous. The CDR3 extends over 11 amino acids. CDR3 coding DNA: TGTGCCAGCAGTTTGGGGATCACCCGGTACTTC. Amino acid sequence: CASSLGITRYF.

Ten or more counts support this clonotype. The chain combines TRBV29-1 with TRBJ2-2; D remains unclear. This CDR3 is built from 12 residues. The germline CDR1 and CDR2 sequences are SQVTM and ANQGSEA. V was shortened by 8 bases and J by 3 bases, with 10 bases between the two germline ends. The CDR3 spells CSSTTYTGELFF. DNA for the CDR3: TGCAGCTCCACAACCTACACCGGGGAGCTGTTTTTT.

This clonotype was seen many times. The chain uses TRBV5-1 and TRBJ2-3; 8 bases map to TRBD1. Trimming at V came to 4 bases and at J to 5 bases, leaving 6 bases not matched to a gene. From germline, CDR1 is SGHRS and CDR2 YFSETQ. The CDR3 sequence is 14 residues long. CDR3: CASSNQGAEDTQYF. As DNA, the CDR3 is TGCGCCAGCAGCAACCAGGGGGCAGAAGATACGCAGTATTTT.

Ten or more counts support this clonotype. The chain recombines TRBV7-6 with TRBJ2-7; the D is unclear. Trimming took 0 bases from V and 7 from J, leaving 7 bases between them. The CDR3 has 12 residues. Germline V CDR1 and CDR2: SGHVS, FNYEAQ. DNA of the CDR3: TGTGCCAGCAGCTTAGCCTACAGAGAGCAGTACTTC. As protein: CASSLAYREQYF.

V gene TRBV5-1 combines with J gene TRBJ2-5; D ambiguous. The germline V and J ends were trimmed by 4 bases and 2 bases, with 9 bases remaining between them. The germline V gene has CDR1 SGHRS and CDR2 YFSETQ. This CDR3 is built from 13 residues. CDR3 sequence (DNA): TGCGCCAGCAGCCCCCAGTTGCAAGAGACCCAGTACTTC. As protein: CASSPQLQETQYF. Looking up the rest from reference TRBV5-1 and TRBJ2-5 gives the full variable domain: KAGVTQTPRYLIKTRGQQVTLSCSPISGHRSVSWYQQTPGQGLQFLFEYFSETQRNKGNFPGRFSGRQFSNSRSEMNVSTLELGDSALYLCASSPQLQETQYFGPGTRLLVL.

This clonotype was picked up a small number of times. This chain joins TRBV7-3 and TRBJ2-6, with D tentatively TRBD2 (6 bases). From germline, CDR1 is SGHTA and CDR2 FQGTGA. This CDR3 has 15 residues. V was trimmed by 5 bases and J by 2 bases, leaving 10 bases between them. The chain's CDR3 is CASSPLAAGANVLTF. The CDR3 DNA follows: TGTGCCAGCAGCCCCTTAGCGGCTGGGGCCAACGTCCTGACTTTC.

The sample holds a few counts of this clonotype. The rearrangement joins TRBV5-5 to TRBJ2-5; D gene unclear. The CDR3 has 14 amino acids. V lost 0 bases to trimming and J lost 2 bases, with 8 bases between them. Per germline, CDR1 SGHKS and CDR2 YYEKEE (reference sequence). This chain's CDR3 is CASSLVVRQETQYF. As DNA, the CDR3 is TGTGCCAGCAGCTTGGTTGTCAGACAAGAGACCCAGTACTTC.

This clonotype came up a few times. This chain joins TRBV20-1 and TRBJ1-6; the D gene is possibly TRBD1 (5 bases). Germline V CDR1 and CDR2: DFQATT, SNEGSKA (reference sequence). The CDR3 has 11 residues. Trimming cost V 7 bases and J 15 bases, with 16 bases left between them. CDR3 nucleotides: TGCAGTGTCCCAGGGATGCGGGTCCTCCACTTT. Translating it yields CSVPGMRVLHF.